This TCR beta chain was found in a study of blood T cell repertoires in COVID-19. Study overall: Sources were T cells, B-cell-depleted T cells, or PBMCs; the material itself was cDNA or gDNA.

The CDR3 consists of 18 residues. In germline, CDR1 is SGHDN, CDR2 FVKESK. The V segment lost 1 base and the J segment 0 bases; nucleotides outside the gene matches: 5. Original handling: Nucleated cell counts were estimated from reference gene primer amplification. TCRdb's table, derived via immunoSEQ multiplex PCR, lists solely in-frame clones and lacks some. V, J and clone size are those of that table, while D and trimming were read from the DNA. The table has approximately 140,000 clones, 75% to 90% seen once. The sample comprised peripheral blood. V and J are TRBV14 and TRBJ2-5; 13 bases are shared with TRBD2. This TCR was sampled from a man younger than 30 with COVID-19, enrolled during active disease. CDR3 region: CASSQGTSGGGYQETQYF. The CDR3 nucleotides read TGTGCCAGCAGCCAAGGGACTAGCGGGGGAGGTTACCAAGAGACCCAGTACTTC.